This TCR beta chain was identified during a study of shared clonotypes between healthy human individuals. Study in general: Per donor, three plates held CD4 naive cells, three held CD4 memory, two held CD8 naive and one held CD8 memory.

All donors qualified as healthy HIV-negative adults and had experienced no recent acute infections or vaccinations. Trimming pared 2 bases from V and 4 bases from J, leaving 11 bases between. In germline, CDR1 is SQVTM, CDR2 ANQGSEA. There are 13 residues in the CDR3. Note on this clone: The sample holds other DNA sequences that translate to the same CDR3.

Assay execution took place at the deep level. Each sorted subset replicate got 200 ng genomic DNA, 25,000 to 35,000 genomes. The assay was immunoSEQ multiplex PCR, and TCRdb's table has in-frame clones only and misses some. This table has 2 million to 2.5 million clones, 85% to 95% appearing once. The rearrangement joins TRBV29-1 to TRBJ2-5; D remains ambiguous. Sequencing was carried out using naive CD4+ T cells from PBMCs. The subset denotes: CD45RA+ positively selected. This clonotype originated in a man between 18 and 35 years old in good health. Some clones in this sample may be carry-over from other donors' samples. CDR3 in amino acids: CSVERIRRETQYF. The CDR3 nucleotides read TGCAGCGTTGAACGAATTAGGCGAGAGACCCAGTACTTC. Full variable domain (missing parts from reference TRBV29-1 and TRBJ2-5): SAVISQKPSRDICQRGTSLTIQCQVDSQVTMMFWYRQQPGQSLTLIATANQGSEATYESGFVIDKFPISRPNLTFSTLTVSNMSPEDSSIYLCSVERIRRETQYFGPGTRLLVL.